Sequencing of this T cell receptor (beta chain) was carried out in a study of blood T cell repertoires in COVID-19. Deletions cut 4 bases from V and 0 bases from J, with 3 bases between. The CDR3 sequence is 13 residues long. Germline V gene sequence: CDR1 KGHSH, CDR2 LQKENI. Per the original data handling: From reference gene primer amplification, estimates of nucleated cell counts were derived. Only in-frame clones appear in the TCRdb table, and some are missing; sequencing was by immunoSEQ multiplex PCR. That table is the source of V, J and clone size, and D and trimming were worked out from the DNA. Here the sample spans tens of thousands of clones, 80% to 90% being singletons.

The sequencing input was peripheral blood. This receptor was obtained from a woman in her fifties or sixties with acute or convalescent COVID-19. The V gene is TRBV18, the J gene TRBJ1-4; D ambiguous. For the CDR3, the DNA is TGTGCCAGCTCACTCGCAACTAATGAAAAACTGTTTTTT. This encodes CASSLATNEKLFF.